A selection of T cell receptor beta chains follows, all from one sample in a study of regulatory T cells in long-lasting Graves disease. TCRdb redid the calling of the multiplex PCR reads with MiXCR, one entry per CDR3 protein. The sample holds hundreds of thousands of distinct CDR3 sequences; around 15% are singletons and the top ten take 25%. This sample was shared with a second study, whose subject was T cells in Graves' hyperthyroidism and ophthalmopathy.

This sample comprised peripheral blood mononuclear cells (PBMCs), obtained at new diagnosis, from a patient treated with antithyroid drugs. The receptors come from a woman aged 35 to 60 with Graves disease. CDR3s include the opening cysteine and the closing phenylalanine or tryptophan. A D gene is named only where the DNA matches it firmly. Clone size is stated in some rows and not others, as once, few, many or a class when expanded.

v_call,j_call,clone_size,cdr3_length,d_call,cdr3_aa,cdr3_nt
TRBV11-2,TRBJ2-7,-,12,-,CASGRGANEQYF,TGTGCCAGCGGTCGGGGGGCAAACGAGCAGTACTTC
TRBV6-2/TRBV6-3,TRBJ2-7,few,15,TRBD2,CASSYVAGGPYEQYF,TGTGCCAGCAGTTACGTAGCGGGGGGGCCCTACGAGCAGTACTTC
TRBV6-1,TRBJ1-1,many,16,TRBD1,CASSAGQGAGNTEAFF,TGTGCCAGCAGTGCGGGACAGGGGGCTGGAAACACTGAAGCTTTCTTT
TRBV6-2/TRBV6-3,TRBJ2-5,many,14,-,CASSRLEVGETQYF,TGTGCCAGCAGCCGACTAGAGGTCGGAGAGACCCAGTACTTC
TRBV19,TRBJ1-2,-,19,TRBD1,CASRSGTEPPKTTNYGYTF,TGTGCCAGTAGATCCGGGACAGAGCCACCAAAGACGACGAACTATGGCTACACCTTC
TRBV3-1,TRBJ1-1,many,14,-,CASSQDIRRQEAFF,TGTGCCAGCAGCCAAGATATCCGTCGACAGGAAGCTTTCTTT
TRBV2,TRBJ1-5,many,14,-,CASSEALGNQPQHF,TGTGCCAGCAGTGAAGCGCTAGGAAATCAGCCCCAGCATTTT
TRBV15,TRBJ2-5,-,18,TRBD2,CATSSVGGLAGVQETQYF,TGTGCCACCAGCTCAGTGGGTGGACTAGCGGGGGTCCAAGAGACCCAGTACTTC
TRBV7-2,TRBJ1-1,-,15,TRBD1,CASSLMTGARTEAFF,TGTGCCAGCAGCTTGATGACAGGGGCGAGAACTGAAGCTTTCTTT
TRBV20-1,TRBJ2-7,many,15,-,CSATPFRVSSYEQYF,TGCAGTGCCACCCCGTTCCGGGTGAGCTCCTACGAGCAGTACTTC
TRBV10-3,TRBJ2-2,-,14,TRBD2,CAISESGGTGELFF,TGTGCCATCAGTGAATCGGGGGGCACCGGGGAGCTGTTTTTT
TRBV4-1,TRBJ2-7,few,16,TRBD1,CASSQGGDRGIYEQYF,TGCGCCAGCAGCCAGGGGGGTGACAGGGGGATTTACGAGCAGTACTTC
TRBV11-2,TRBJ1-5,many,16,TRBD1,CASSLVPDRGGQPQHF,TGTGCCAGCAGCTTAGTCCCGGACAGGGGAGGACAGCCCCAGCATTTT
TRBV19,TRBJ1-3,few,15,-,CASSIASSTGNTIYF,TGTGCCAGTAGTATAGCATCGAGCACGGGAAACACCATATATTTT
TRBV20-1,TRBJ2-1,many,14,TRBD2,CSAPTSGGLNEQFF,TGCAGTGCTCCGACTAGCGGGGGGTTAAATGAGCAGTTCTTC
TRBV7-8,TRBJ1-1,many,12,-,CASSLLNFEAFF,TGTGCCAGCAGCTTATTGAACTTTGAAGCTTTCTTT
TRBV6-1,TRBJ2-1,-,15,-,CASSPGHLTPHEQFF,TGTGCCAGCAGTCCAGGACATTTGACTCCACATGAGCAGTTCTTC
TRBV28,TRBJ2-3,many,13,-,CASGPRSTDTQYF,TGTGCCAGCGGCCCACGAAGCACAGATACGCAGTATTTT
TRBV6-4,TRBJ1-6,few,15,-,CASSDRALDNSPLHF,TGTGCCAGCAGTGACAGGGCCCTGGATAATTCACCCCTCCACTTT
TRBV27,TRBJ2-7,few,16,TRBD2,CASSLLGSGLASEQYF,TGTGCCAGCAGTTTATTGGGGTCCGGACTAGCTTCCGAGCAGTACTTC
TRBV29-1,TRBJ2-1,few,14,-,CSVKRGAWDNEQFF,TGCAGCGTTAAAAGGGGGGCCTGGGACAATGAGCAGTTCTTC
TRBV5-1,TRBJ2-3,few,17,-,CASSFQRRAISTDTQYF,TGCGCCAGCAGCTTCCAAAGACGTGCCATTAGCACAGATACGCAGTATTTT
TRBV3-1,TRBJ2-5,many,11,-,CASSPGDPQYF,TGTGCCAGCAGCCCCGGGGATCCCCAGTACTTC